The 3 T cell receptor beta chains below all came from one sample that was sequenced in a study of CD8 T cells in Susac syndrome. The authors reverse transcribed roughly 0.45 to 1 ug RNA with random hexamers. TCRdb analysed the immunoSEQ multiplex PCR reads with MiXCR anew, one entry per CDR3 protein. The sample holds 51,000 or so distinct CDR3 sequences, more than 85% seen once. Sequencing was done on a sample of CD8+ T cells from PBMCs. These receptors were collected from a human donor in good health.

V gene TRBV5-1 combines with J gene TRBJ2-1, with 7 bases that match TRBD2. The V segment lost 0 bases and the J segment 3 bases; nucleotides outside the gene matches: 3. This CDR3 has 15 residues. Per germline, CDR1 SGHRS and CDR2 YFSETQ. The chain's CDR3 is CASSLDGDYYNEQFF. As DNA, the CDR3 is TGCGCCAGCAGCTTGGACGGGGACTACTACAATGAGCAGTTCTTC.

J is TRBJ1-1 and V is TRBV6-5; no firm D call. Looked up from germline, CDR1 is MNHEY and CDR2 is SVGAGI. CDR3 length: 11 residues. V was shortened by 8 bases and J by 0 bases, with 4 bases between the two germline ends. Here the CDR3 DNA reads TGTGCCAGCGGGATGAACACTGAAGCTTTCTTT. Its translation is CASGMNTEAFF.

CDR3 coding DNA: TGTGCCAGCAGTTTGGATGCGGAGCGGAGCCCATTTCAGTACTTC. Protein: CASSLDAERSPFQYF. The chain recombines TRBV28 with TRBJ2-4, with D perhaps TRBD2 (5 bases). Germline assignment: CDR1 MDHEN and CDR2 SYDVKM. There are 15 residues in the CDR3. Trimming removed 3 bases at V and 11 bases at J, with 20 bases between.